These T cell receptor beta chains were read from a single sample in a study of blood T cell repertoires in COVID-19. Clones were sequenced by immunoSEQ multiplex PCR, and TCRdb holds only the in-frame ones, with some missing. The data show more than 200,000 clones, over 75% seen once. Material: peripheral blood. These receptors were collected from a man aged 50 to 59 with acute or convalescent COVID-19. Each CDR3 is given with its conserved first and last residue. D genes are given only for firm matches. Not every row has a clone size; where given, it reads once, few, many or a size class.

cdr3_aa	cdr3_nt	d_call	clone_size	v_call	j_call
CASSPGTGYEKLFF	TGTGCCAGCAGCCCCGGGACAGGGTACGAAAAACTGTTTTTT	TRBD1	NA	TRBV13	TRBJ1-4
CASSPDRGTEAFF	TGTGCCAGCAGCCCTGACAGGGGAACTGAAGCTTTCTTT	TRBD1	NA	TRBV11-2	TRBJ1-1
CASSSAGLEQYF	TGTGCCAGCAGCTCGGCAGGGCTTGAGCAGTACTTC	NA	NA	TRBV5-4	TRBJ2-7
CASSEPPTEYNSPLHF	TGTGCCAGCAGTGAACCCCCGACAGAGTATAATTCACCCCTCCACTTT	NA	NA	TRBV6-1	TRBJ1-6
CASHKQGPTSLNSGGYTF	TGTGCCAGCCATAAACAGGGGCCGACCTCCCTCAACTCGGGGGGCTACACCTTC	TRBD1	NA	TRBV18	TRBJ1-2
CASSAHNSVGAQQFF	TGCGCCAGCAGCGCACATAACAGCGTAGGGGCCCAGCAGTTCTTC	NA	NA	TRBV5-1	TRBJ2-1
CASTAGTVDEKLFF	TGTGCCAGCACCGCCGGGACAGTCGATGAAAAACTGTTTTTT	TRBD1	NA	TRBV25-1	TRBJ1-4
CASSLNLRSSGETQYF	TGTGCCAGCAGCTTAAATTTACGGTCGTCGGGAGAGACCCAGTACTTC	NA	NA	TRBV11-2	TRBJ2-5
CSARDRGNTEAFF	TGCAGCGCACGGGACAGGGGGAACACTGAAGCTTTCTTT	TRBD1	few	TRBV29-1	TRBJ1-1
CASSITGNSPLHF	TGTGCCAGTAGTATAACAGGGAATTCACCCCTCCACTTT	NA	many	TRBV19	TRBJ1-6
CASNPQAGVNTEAFF	TGTGCCAGTAACCCCCAGGCAGGGGTGAACACTGAAGCTTTCTTT	NA	NA	TRBV19	TRBJ1-1
CASRGGGGGSGNTIYF	TGTGCCAGTAGGGGCGGGGGAGGAGGATCTGGAAACACCATATATTTT	NA	NA	TRBV7-6	TRBJ1-3
CASSGGGSNQPQHF	TGTGCCAGCAGTGGGGGGGGTAGCAATCAGCCCCAGCATTTT	NA	NA	TRBV2	TRBJ1-5
CASSPGGSYNEQFF	TGTGCCAGCAGCCCGGGGGGCTCTTACAATGAGCAGTTCTTC	NA	NA	TRBV7-9	TRBJ2-1
CASSPTLRTGEGGDTEAFF	TGTGCCAGCAGCCCCACCCTAAGGACAGGGGAGGGCGGGGACACTGAAGCTTTCTTT	TRBD1	once	TRBV11-3	TRBJ1-1
CASSSSGGANSPLHF	TGTGCCAGCAGCTCTTCGGGAGGCGCGAATTCACCCCTCCACTTT	NA	NA	TRBV7-9	TRBJ1-6
CASSSPWGVGTDTQYF	TGTGCCAGCAGTTCCCCGTGGGGAGTTGGCACAGATACGCAGTATTTT	NA	NA	TRBV27	TRBJ2-3
CASSFGKPGQGKSGYTF	TGTGCCAGCAGCTTTGGTAAACCGGGACAGGGGAAGAGTGGCTACACCTTC	TRBD1	NA	TRBV7-9	TRBJ1-2
CAWSRRSRVGYTF	TGTGCCTGGAGTAGAAGGTCCAGGGTGGGCTACACCTTC	NA	NA	TRBV30	TRBJ1-2
CASSRDRGPTNTEAFF	TGTGCCAGTAGTAGGGACAGGGGGCCTACGAACACTGAAGCTTTCTTT	TRBD1	NA	TRBV19	TRBJ1-1
CASSPVSGANVLTF	TGTGCCAGCAGCCCAGTATCCGGGGCCAACGTCCTGACTTTC	NA	NA	TRBV6-5	TRBJ2-6
CASSLTGRSNQETQYF	TGTGCCAGCAGCTTAACAGGGCGCTCGAACCAAGAGACCCAGTACTTC	NA	NA	TRBV7-2	TRBJ2-5
CASSPAYEQYF	TGTGCCAGCAGCCCGGCCTACGAGCAGTACTTC	NA	NA	TRBV7-2	TRBJ2-7
CASSIRAAYNEQFF	TGTGCCAGTAGTATCAGGGCAGCTTACAATGAGCAGTTCTTC	NA	NA	TRBV19	TRBJ2-1
CASSSPRGTGSTDTQYF	TGTGCCAGCAGTTCCCCCCGGGGGACAGGGAGCACAGATACGCAGTATTTT	TRBD1	NA	TRBV27	TRBJ2-3
CASSEGDSNNEQFF	TGCGCCAGCAGTGAGGGGGACAGTAACAATGAGCAGTTCTTC	TRBD1	NA	TRBV10-1	TRBJ2-1
CASSHWRDNYGYTF	TGTGCCAGCAGCCATTGGCGGGACAACTATGGCTACACCTTC	NA	NA	TRBV7-9	TRBJ1-2
CASSYSTTFNEKLFF	TGTGCCAGCAGTTACTCTACGACATTCAATGAAAAACTGTTTTTT	NA	NA	TRBV6-5	TRBJ1-4
CASSEAALNTQYF	TGTGCCAGCAGCGAAGCCGCCCTTAATACGCAGTATTTT	NA	NA	TRBV7-2	TRBJ2-3
CASSLETGGHTEAFF	TGTGCCAGCAGCTTAGAGACAGGGGGGCACACTGAAGCTTTCTTT	TRBD1	NA	TRBV7-2	TRBJ1-1
CASSIVRNTEAFF	TGTGCCAGCAGCATTGTCCGGAACACTGAAGCTTTCTTT	NA	NA	TRBV11-2	TRBJ1-1
CASSYGTGFTGELFF	TGTGCCAGCAGTTACGGGACAGGGTTCACCGGGGAGCTGTTTTTT	TRBD1	NA	TRBV6-5	TRBJ2-2
CASSQERQFYGYTF	TGCGCCAGCAGCCAAGAACGCCAGTTCTATGGCTACACCTTC	NA	NA	TRBV4-1	TRBJ1-2
CASSVAPGLTYEQYF	TGTGCCAGCAGCGTAGCTCCAGGCCTAACCTACGAGCAGTACTTC	NA	NA	TRBV9	TRBJ2-7
CASSFYLGGPQPQHF	TGTGCCAGCAGCTTTTACCTTGGGGGCCCTCAGCCCCAGCATTTT	NA	NA	TRBV7-8	TRBJ1-5
CASTLQGLSGNTIYF	TGTGCCAGCACCCTCCAGGGGCTCTCTGGAAACACCATATATTTT	NA	NA	TRBV2	TRBJ1-3
CASSLLPGNTEAFF	TGCGCCAGCAGCTTGTTACCGGGGAACACTGAAGCTTTCTTT	NA	NA	TRBV5-1	TRBJ1-1
CSVEGTGGTVRYGYTF	TGCAGCGTTGAAGGAACAGGGGGCACAGTTCGTTATGGCTACACCTTC	TRBD1	once	TRBV29-1	TRBJ1-2
CTSSQDRGGGNGAFF	TGCACCAGCAGCCAAGATCGAGGGGGGGGTAACGGAGCTTTCTTT	NA	NA	TRBV1	TRBJ1-1
CASSFSAGSGNTIYF	TGCGCCAGCAGCTTTTCCGCAGGCTCTGGAAACACCATATATTTT	NA	once	TRBV5-1	TRBJ1-3
CASSPGNNEQFF	TGTGCCAGCTCACCCGGTAACAATGAGCAGTTCTTC	NA	NA	TRBV18	TRBJ2-1
CASSVGGGIQYF	TGTGCCAGCAGCGTAGGGGGAGGTATTCAGTACTTC	NA	NA	TRBV9	TRBJ2-4
CSVGDRGQPTGELFF	TGCAGCGTGGGGGACAGGGGGCAACCGACCGGGGAGCTGTTTTTT	TRBD1	NA	TRBV29-1	TRBJ2-2
CASSLDSYGYTF	TGTGCCAGCAGCTTGGATAGCTATGGCTACACCTTC	NA	NA	TRBV5-4	TRBJ1-2
CASSQGQGLDYGYTF	TGCGCCAGCAGCCAAGGACAGGGTCTGGACTATGGCTACACCTTC	TRBD1	NA	TRBV5-1	TRBJ1-2
CASSLGGNTEAFF	TGTGCCAGCAGCCTGGGGGGGAACACTGAAGCTTTCTTT	NA	NA	TRBV14	TRBJ1-1
CASSVGQGFLGFGYTF	TGTGCCAGCAGCGTAGGACAGGGGTTTCTTGGATTTGGCTACACCTTC	TRBD1	NA	TRBV9	TRBJ1-2
CASSLAPDGLNYGYTF	TGCGCCAGCAGCTTGGCCCCGGACGGACTCAACTATGGCTACACCTTC	NA	NA	TRBV5-1	TRBJ1-2
CASSAQTGYEQYF	TGTGCCAGCAGCGCACAGACAGGTTACGAGCAGTACTTC	NA	NA	TRBV5-6	TRBJ2-7
CASSLDQTTNEKLFF	TGCGCCAGCAGCTTGGACCAGACAACTAATGAAAAACTGTTTTTT	NA	NA	TRBV5-1	TRBJ1-4